This T cell receptor (beta chain) was retrieved from a study of CXCR3-negative and CXCR3-positive naive CD8 T cells. Findings and caveats of the study: Both naive subsets showed comparably high diversity, and memory CD8+ cells showed much lower diversity.

Each TRB cDNA library was prepared by 5' RACE (with UMI labels). TCRdb reanalyzed the 5' RACE reads, giving one entry per CDR3 protein sequence and no DNA. This listing includes around 40,000 distinct CDR3 sequences. The CDR3 spans 14 residues. Per the germline V gene, CDR1 is SGDLS and CDR2 is YYNGEE. Triplicates of about 280,000 cells were sorted from each CD8+ T cell subset. A word on this clonotype: Antigen unknown.

The clonotype originates from a human donor in good health. Some clones in this sample may be carry-over from other donors' samples. The chain links TRBV9 to TRBJ2-2; TCRdb reports TRBD1, a call that lacks DNA to check it against. Sequencing used memory CD8+ T cells from blood. The CDR3 loop is CASSVGVNTGELFF.